This T cell receptor beta chain was recovered during a study of a mutant IDH1 vaccine in newly diagnosed glioma. The time point here: baseline, week 1 (first vaccination visit). Treatment in this sample: pre-vaccination baseline after standard-of-care therapy. The repertoire was sequenced with immunoSEQ multiplex PCR; TCRdb's copy has only in-frame clones and lacks some. The table shows about 88,000 clones, with 82% occurring only once. The TCR was taken from a man aged 35 to 55 with glioma. Some clones in this sample may be carry-over from other donors' samples. This specimen consisted of PBMCs, obtained from a glioma patient treated with radiotherapy, temozolomide or both.

The CDR3 coding sequence is TGTGCCAGCAGCTTGGCCACAGGAGTCAGGCATGGCTACACCTTC. As protein: CASSLATGVRHGYTF. The V call is TRBV5-8, the J call TRBJ1-2; a possible D gene is TRBD1 (5 bases). This CDR3 contains 15 residues. CDR1 is SGHTS, CDR2 YDEGEE, per germline. V lost 0 bases and J 6 bases, leaving 15 bases between the germline ends.